Sequencing of this T cell receptor (beta chain) was carried out in a study of blood T cell repertoires in COVID-19. Study in general: COVID-19 samples from acute and convalescent phases originated in the United States, Italy and Spain. T cells, B-cell-depleted T cells, or PBMCs provided the cDNA or gDNA that served as material.

Per the original data handling: Estimates of nucleated cell counts were drawn from the amplification of reference gene primers. Produced via immunoSEQ multiplex PCR; TCRdb's table is partial and in-frame only. From that table come the V and J calls and clone size; the DNA was used to work out D and trimming. The sample consists of some 270,000 clones, 90% of them appearing once. The germline gives CDR1 MNHEY, CDR2 SVGEGT. V was clipped by 6 bases and J by 4 bases; unmatched bases: 7. CDR3 length equals 14 residues. Recruited during active infection, patients (from Seattle) were subsequently followed longitudinally. This clone was observed a few times.

This receptor was taken from a woman aged 55-75 years with COVID-19, enrolled during active disease. V is TRBV6-2 or TRBV6-3 and J is TRBJ1-2; 8 nucleotides align to TRBD1. The sequencing input was peripheral blood. CDR3: CASSPGQVFYGYTF. The CDR3 DNA reads as TGTGCCAGCAGCCCGGGACAGGTATTCTATGGCTACACCTTC.